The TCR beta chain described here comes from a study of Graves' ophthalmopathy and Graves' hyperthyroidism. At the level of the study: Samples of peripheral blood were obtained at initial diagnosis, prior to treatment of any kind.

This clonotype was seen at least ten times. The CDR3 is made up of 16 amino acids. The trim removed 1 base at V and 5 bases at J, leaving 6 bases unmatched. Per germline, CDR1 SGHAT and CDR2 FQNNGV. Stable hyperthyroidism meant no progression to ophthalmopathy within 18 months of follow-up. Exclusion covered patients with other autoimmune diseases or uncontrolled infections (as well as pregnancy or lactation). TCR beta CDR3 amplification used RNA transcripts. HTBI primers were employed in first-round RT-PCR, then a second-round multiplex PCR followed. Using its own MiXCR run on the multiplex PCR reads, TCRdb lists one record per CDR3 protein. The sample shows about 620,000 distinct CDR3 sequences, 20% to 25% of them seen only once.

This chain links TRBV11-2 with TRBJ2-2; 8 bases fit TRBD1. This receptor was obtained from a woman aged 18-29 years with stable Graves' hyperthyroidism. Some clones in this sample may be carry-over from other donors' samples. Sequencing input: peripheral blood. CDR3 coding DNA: TGTGCCAGCAGCTTAGGGACAGGGCAGAGGACCGGGGAGCTGTTTTTT. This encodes CASSLGTGQRTGELFF.